The sequence of this TCR beta chain was determined in a study of T cells in Graves' hyperthyroidism and ophthalmopathy. This CDR3 region has 13 residues. The V and J ends lost 1 base and 3 bases respectively, with 6 bases between them. Germline CDR1 and CDR2: ENHRY and SYGVKD. Authors of the study amplified TCR beta CDR3 regions from RNA transcripts. Initially, a first-round RT-PCR of the TCR CDR3 employed the HTBI primer set. One entry per CDR3 protein results from TCRdb running MiXCR on the multiplex PCR reads. This table holds approximately 560,000 distinct CDR3 sequences, about 15% found once. The sequencing input was blood. The TCR was taken from a woman between 25 and 40 years old with Graves' hyperthyroidism. The V gene is TRBV10-3, the J gene TRBJ2-5; D remains ambiguous. The CDR3 protein is CAISEFPKETQYF. The CDR3 region has the DNA TGTGCCATCAGTGAGTTCCCAAAAGAGACCCAGTACTTC.